The rows below give T cell receptor beta chains drawn from one sample of a study of CD8+ T cells in alopecia areata. Using immunoSEQ multiplex PCR, the repertoire was profiled, and TCRdb retains in-frame clones only, with some absent. Among around 100,000 clones, around 60% were seen once, and the ten largest hold about 16%. The sequenced sample was CD8+ T cells sorted from blood, obtained at roughly week 55, from a patient treated with tofacitinib. The receptors were sampled from a human donor with alopecia areata. The CDR3 runs from the conserved cysteine through the conserved F or W. D genes are given only for firm matches. Rows give clone size only sometimes, using once, few, many, or a class for an expanded clone.

d_call j_call clone_size v_call cdr3_aa cdr3_nt
TRBD1 TRBJ2-5 few TRBV18 CASSPPTWTGWFYRETQYF TGTGCCAGCTCACCCCCTACGTGGACAGGGTGGTTCTATCGAGAGACCCAGTACTTC
- TRBJ1-1 - TRBV4-2 CASSQQKNTEAFF TGTGCCAGCAGCCAACAGAAGAACACTGAAGCTTTCTTT
- TRBJ1-1 - TRBV5-1 CASSPQGPYTEAFF TGCGCCAGCAGCCCCCAGGGGCCGTACACTGAAGCTTTCTTT
- TRBJ1-2 - TRBV9 CASSHGYTF TGTGCCAGCAGCCATGGCTACACCTTC
- TRBJ2-2 - TRBV27 CASAGQLTGELFF TGTGCCAGCGCTGGACAGCTCACCGGGGAGCTGTTTTTT
- TRBJ2-7 - TRBV5-6 CASSGGLSYEQYF TGTGCCAGCAGCGGGGGGCTCAGCTACGAGCAGTACTTC
- TRBJ1-1 once TRBV6-1 CASTYRDNTEAFF TGTGCCAGCACCTACAGGGATAACACTGAAGCTTTCTTT
- TRBJ2-3 - TRBV5-6 CASSQTRDTQYF TGTGCCAGCAGCCAGACAAGAGATACGCAGTATTTT
- TRBJ1-2 - TRBV6-5 CASSYTLQTRDPTF TGTGCCAGCAGTTACACACTACAAACACGGGATCCAACCTTC
- TRBJ1-1 once TRBV5-1 CASSLSGSNTEAFF TGCGCCAGCAGCTTGTCTGGGTCGAACACTGAAGCTTTCTTT
TRBD1 TRBJ2-7 - TRBV5-1 CASSPSGDSLYEQYF TGCGCCAGCAGCCCCTCCGGGGACAGCTTATACGAGCAGTACTTC
TRBD2 TRBJ2-1 once TRBV2 CASPGLAGANEQFF TGTGCCAGCCCCGGACTAGCGGGGGCCAATGAGCAGTTCTTC
TRBD2 TRBJ2-7 once TRBV6-1 CASSEKGLAGIHEQYF TGTGCCAGCAGTGAAAAAGGACTAGCGGGGATTCACGAGCAGTACTTC
- TRBJ2-7 once TRBV10-2 CASSGVQLYEQYF TGCGCCAGCAGTGGGGTACAGCTCTACGAGCAGTACTTC
- TRBJ2-7 - TRBV18 CASSPVSSYEQYF TGTGCCAGCTCACCAGTGTCTTCCTACGAGCAGTACTTC
- TRBJ2-1 - TRBV29-1 CSVEDEADRDNKQFF TGCAGCGTTGAAGATGAGGCGGATCGGGACAATAAGCAGTTCTTC
- TRBJ2-3 few TRBV29-1 CSVERLWRVFDTQYF TGCAGCGTTGAGCGCTTGTGGAGGGTTTTTGATACGCAGTATTTT
- TRBJ1-6 - TRBV11-2 CASSLGANSPLHF TGTGCCAGCAGCTTAGGGGCGAATTCACCCCTCCACTTT
- TRBJ1-1 - TRBV5-6 CASSCDVNRGPGNTEAFF TGTGCCAGCAGCTGCGACGTTAACCGGGGGCCAGGGAACACTGAAGCTTTCTTT
TRBD1 TRBJ1-2 once TRBV12-5 CASGPQGIYGYTF TGTGCTAGTGGTCCACAGGGGATCTATGGCTACACCTTC
- TRBJ1-1 - TRBV15 CATSRGTEAFF TGTGCCACCAGCAGAGGGACTGAAGCTTTCTTT
- TRBJ2-5 - TRBV2 CASSEAPGGKETQYF TGTGCCAGCAGTGAAGCCCCTGGAGGGAAAGAGACCCAGTACTTC
- TRBJ1-4 - TRBV10-3 CATRRQEKLFF TGTGCCACCCGGCGACAGGAAAAACTGTTTTTT
- TRBJ2-7 - TRBV6-6 CASSYPTLGAEYEQYF TGTGCCAGCAGTTACCCAACCTTAGGGGCAGAATACGAGCAGTACTTC
- TRBJ1-4 - TRBV13 CASSLGQGMAEKLFF TGTGCCAGCAGCTTAGGTCAGGGGATGGCTGAAAAACTGTTTTTT
- TRBJ2-3 once TRBV27 CASSLWAGPLTDTQYF TGTGCCAGCAGTTTATGGGCGGGGCCCCTCACAGATACGCAGTATTTT
TRBD2 TRBJ2-2 few TRBV5-1 CASRMPKGLAGPVGELFF TGCGCCAGCAGAATGCCCAAAGGACTAGCGGGGCCGGTCGGGGAGCTGTTTTTT
- TRBJ1-4 - TRBV19 CASMDRGEKLFF TGTGCCAGTATGGACCGGGGGGAAAAACTGTTTTTT
TRBD2 TRBJ2-3 few TRBV11-2 CASSLLERGPTDTQYF TGTGCCAGCAGCTTATTGGAGCGGGGGCCCACAGATACGCAGTATTTT
- TRBJ2-2 once TRBV30 CAWSYRQTTWELFF TGTGCCTGGAGTTATAGACAGACCACCTGGGAGCTGTTTTTT
- TRBJ1-1 many TRBV7-9 CASSQGTPEAFF TGTGCCAGCAGCCAAGGGACTCCTGAAGCTTTCTTT
- TRBJ1-1 few TRBV7-9 CASIEEGSGTEAFF TGTGCCAGCATCGAGGAGGGTTCTGGCACTGAAGCTTTCTTT
- TRBJ1-6 few TRBV2 CASGRTHDLDSPLHF TGTGCCAGCGGAAGGACACACGACCTGGATTCACCCCTCCACTTT
- TRBJ1-2 - TRBV19 CASSSSSGPNYGYTF TGTGCCAGTAGTTCGTCTTCCGGGCCAAACTATGGCTACACCTTC
- TRBJ2-2 - TRBV7-7 CASSSGAPTGELFF TGTGCCAGCAGCTCTGGGGCTCCCACCGGGGAGCTGTTTTTT
- TRBJ1-1 - TRBV29-1 CSVEDRGDTEAFF TGCAGCGTTGAAGACAGGGGAGATACTGAAGCTTTCTTT
TRBD1 TRBJ1-1 - TRBV25-1 CASSEGATGRVTEAFF TGTGCCAGCAGTGAAGGGGCGACAGGGAGGGTCACTGAAGCTTTCTTT
TRBD1 TRBJ1-2 - TRBV7-9 CASSLQGAVGYTF TGTGCCAGCAGTCTACAGGGGGCTGTTGGCTACACCTTC
TRBD1 TRBJ1-1 - TRBV13 CASSPPTGLGLTEAFF TGTGCCAGCAGCCCCCCGACAGGGCTGGGGCTCACTGAAGCTTTCTTT
- TRBJ2-7 - TRBV4-1 CASSQTRVGFEQYF TGCGCCAGCAGCCAAACCAGGGTTGGATTCGAGCAGTACTTC
- TRBJ2-7 - TRBV2 CASMRGDEQYF TGTGCCAGCATGCGGGGCGACGAGCAGTACTTC
- TRBJ2-3 - TRBV19 CASSIGGLDTQYF TGTGCCAGTAGTATCGGGGGTCTGGATACGCAGTATTTT